This TCR beta chain emerged from a study of shared clonotypes between healthy human individuals. Assay: immunoSEQ multiplex PCR; the TCRdb copy retains only in-frame clones and omits some. The data show about 1.1 million clones, approximately 78% seen once. Per germline, CDR1 SNHLY and CDR2 FYNNEI. The CDR3 runs to 11 residues. V was trimmed by 6 bases and J by 6 bases, leaving 5 bases between them. There are a few counts of this clone. Every donor was a Caucasian adult from Nashville, Tennessee. A split of CD4+ cells into CD45RA+ naive and CD45RA-negative memory subsets was performed. V is TRBV2 and J is TRBJ2-2; D unclear. The material sequenced was memory CD4+ T cells from PBMCs. Indicated subset: CD45RA-negative fraction. This sequence was found in a man between 18 and 35 years old in good health. Some clones in this sample may be carry-over from other donors' samples. The CDR3 DNA is TGTGCCAGCAGGGGATCCGGGGAGCTGTTTTTT. It is translated as CASRGSGELFF.